The sequence of this T cell receptor (beta chain) was determined in a study of siplizumab effects on memory and regulatory T cells. Broader study findings: Most proliferating CD4+ or CD8+ clones, roughly 75-95%, had no naive or memory assignment. Unstimulated naive T cells seemed to show more diversity than memory cells did, and they also seemed to be among the major contributors to the alloresponse.

The data were produced by immunoSEQ multiplex PCR, yet TCRdb's version contains in-frame clones alone and is incomplete. The data contain more than 95,000 clones, about 94% of them singletons. Concerning this clone: Its target is unknown.

The CDR3 is 12 residues long. CDR1 and CDR2 (germline): GTSNPN, SVGIG (reference sequence). The V and J ends lost 0 bases and 7 bases, in that order; junction bases with no gene match: 3. This chain uses TRBV30 with TRBJ2-7; 7 bases match TRBD2. The TCR comes from a human donor in good health. The material sequenced was Tregs sorted from blood. This chain's CDR3 is CAWSVGGGEQYF. The CDR3 nucleotides are TGTGCCTGGAGTGTAGGCGGGGGTGAGCAGTACTTC.